This T cell receptor (beta chain) was documented in a study of blood T cell repertoires in COVID-19. Overall study context: COVID-19 samples from acute and convalescent phases originated in the United States, Italy and Spain. The cDNA or gDNA used as material had been derived from T cells, B-cell-depleted T cells, or PBMCs.

Germline values: CDR1 SGHTA, CDR2 FQGNSA. The CDR3 sequence is 13 residues long. The J segment lost 6 bases and the V segment lost 6 bases, leaving 5 bases of the junction unmatched. Authors' methods: Reference gene primer amplification gave estimated nucleated cell counts. Measured with immunoSEQ multiplex PCR; TCRdb has only the in-frame clones, and not every one. V and J calls and clone size are as listed in that table; D and trimming were resolved from the DNA. The sample lists roughly 95,000 clones, over 80% occurring once. The source of this sequence is a woman between 50 and 59 years old in a cohort sampled during active COVID-19. The chain employs TRBV7-2 and TRBJ2-3, with 8 bases identical to TRBD1. The source material was peripheral blood. Here the CDR3 reads CASRQGARDTQYF. CDR3 nucleotides: TGTGCCAGCAGGCAGGGGGCTAGGGATACGCAGTATTTT.